One sample yielded the 12 T cell receptor beta chains listed below, sequenced in a study of cytomegalovirus exposure and HLA in healthy donors. Data came from immunoSEQ multiplex PCR; TCRdb stores just in-frame clones and leaves some out. This table holds fewer than 250,000 clones, over 70% found once. Sequencing was carried out using PBMCs. The source is a woman in her 30s in good health and CMV-seropositive.

The rearrangement links TRBV27 to TRBJ2-3, with D hard to call. Germline lookup yields CDR1 MNHEY and CDR2 SMNVEV (reference sequence). V was pared by 0 bases and J by 1 base, with 11 bases between. There are 16 residues in the CDR3. This CDR3 is CASSLSNFPGTDTQYF. The CDR3 nucleotides read TGTGCCAGCAGTTTATCGAACTTTCCAGGCACAGATACGCAGTATTTT.

The gene calls are TRBV7-6 and TRBJ1-1; tentative D call: TRBD1 (5 bases). This CDR3 has 14 residues. V was cut by 1 base and J by 4 bases, with 10 bases left in between. Germline assignment: CDR1 SGHVS and CDR2 FNYEAQ. The CDR3 sequence is CASSLEGEGTEAFF. DNA for the CDR3: TGTGCCAGCAGCTTAGAAGGGGAAGGCACTGAAGCTTTCTTT.

This clone appeared a few times. The rearrangement uses TRBV10-1 and TRBJ2-7; tentatively, D is TRBD1 or TRBD2 (5 bases each). Germline CDR1 reads WNHNN; CDR2 reads SYGVQD (reference sequence). V was shortened by 3 bases and J by 2 bases, with 14 bases between the two germline ends. This CDR3 is 15 amino acids long. CDR3 bases: TGCGCCAGCAGTGACCCAGGGACGGTGGCCTACGAGCAGTACTTC. Protein product: CASSDPGTVAYEQYF.

The rearrangement joins TRBV9 to TRBJ2-5; TRBD1 aligns across 7 bases. CDR3 length: 16 residues. V was pared by 0 bases and J by 1 base, with 6 bases of the junction left unmatched. Germline V gene data show CDR1 as SGDLS and CDR2 as YYNGEE. CDR3 bases: TGTGCCAGCAGCGTAGAGAGGCAGGGGGTCCAAGAGACCCAGTACTTC. Its translation: CASSVERQGVQETQYF.

CDR3 residues: CASSMVRLATNEKLFF. The DNA of the CDR3 is TGTGCCAGTAGTATGGTTAGACTTGCAACTAATGAAAAACTGTTTTTT. This chain uses TRBV19 with TRBJ1-4; no clear D. The V end was cut by 3 bases, the J end by 0 bases, with 11 bases between. The CDR3 spans 16 residues. The V gene's germline CDR1 is LNHDA and CDR2 SQIVND (reference sequence).

V and J are TRBV30 and TRBJ2-7; D is possibly TRBD1 (6 bases). Trimming shortened V by 5 bases and J by 4 bases, and 12 bases separated the two germline ends. This CDR3 region has 12 residues. CDR1 and CDR2 (germline): GTSNPN, SVGIG (reference sequence). CDR3 amino acids: CAWDRSPYEQYF. Written as DNA, the CDR3 is TGTGCCTGGGACAGGAGCCCTTACGAGCAGTACTTC.

This clone has more than one count but fewer than ten. V is TRBV11-2 and J is TRBJ1-1, with no clear D. The ends were cut back, 5 bases at V and 10 bases at J, with 14 bases in the middle. Germline V CDR1 and CDR2: SGHAT, FQNNGV. CDR3 length equals 12 residues. CDR3: CASSPETVGAFF. CDR3 nucleotide sequence: TGTGCCAGCAGCCCAGAGACGGTGGGAGCTTTCTTT.

The chain couples TRBV7-9 to TRBJ2-7, with D maybe TRBD1 (6 bases). The germline CDR1 and CDR2 sequences are SEHNR and FQNEAQ (reference sequence). The CDR3 extends over 15 amino acids. The ends were cut back, 3 bases at V and 1 base at J, with 13 bases in the middle. The CDR3 loop is CASSFQGPLSYEQYF. Here the CDR3 DNA reads TGTGCCAGCAGCTTTCAGGGGCCGTTATCCTACGAGCAGTACTTC.

The chain couples TRBV5-1 to TRBJ2-1, with 7 bases aligning to TRBD2. Per germline, CDR1 SGHRS and CDR2 YFSETQ. Trimming at V came to 3 bases and at J to 5 bases, leaving 14 bases not matched to a gene. The CDR3 is made up of 17 amino acids. The chain's CDR3 is CASSSAITSAGDNEQFF. CDR3 nucleotide sequence: TGCGCCAGCAGCTCAGCGATTACTAGCGCCGGGGACAATGAGCAGTTCTTC.

The rearrangement joins TRBV13 to TRBJ2-5; D perhaps matches TRBD2 (6 bases). The germline gives CDR1 PRHDT, CDR2 FYEKMQ (reference sequence). Trimming left V 6 bases short and J 2 bases short, with 19 bases between. The CDR3 totals 16 residues. The CDR3 spells CASSSREKGQQETQYF. For the CDR3, the DNA is TGTGCCAGCAGTTCCCGGGAGAAGGGGCAACAAGAGACCCAGTACTTC.

In this sample, this clone turned up a few times. This chain links TRBV14 with TRBJ1-2, with D possibly matching TRBD1 (5 bases). The germline V and J ends were trimmed by 3 bases and 5 bases, with 13 bases remaining between them. This CDR3 region has 14 residues. Germline V gene lookup returns CDR1 SGHDN and CDR2 FVKESK. CDR3 protein: CASSHRALGYGYTF. The CDR3 DNA reads as TGTGCCAGCAGCCACAGGGCTTTAGGGTATGGCTACACCTTC.

The chain has TRBV11-3 and TRBJ2-1; 7 nucleotides agree with TRBD1. The CDR3 sequence is 15 residues long. CDR1 SGHNT and CDR2 YENEEA come from the germline V gene. The V segment lost 3 bases and the J segment 7 bases; nucleotides outside the gene matches: 9. The CDR3 protein is CASSFEGASWNEQFF. The CDR3 DNA sequence: TGTGCCAGCAGCTTCGAGGGGGCAAGTTGGAATGAGCAGTTCTTC.